This T cell receptor (beta chain) was recorded in a study of radiation and T cells in renal cell carcinoma. General study results and limits: From baseline, blood top tumor clonotypes peaked at 2 weeks post-radiation.

Described time point: baseline pretreatment blood. Treatment reported: 15 Gy SBRT to primary tumor, nephrectomy 4 weeks later. After SBRT, blood was collected at 2 and 4 weeks, plus baseline. Clear cell pathology was present in this patient's renal cell carcinoma. Clones were sequenced by immunoSEQ multiplex PCR, and TCRdb holds only the in-frame ones, with some missing. The repertoire includes about 140,000 clones, 70% to 90% of them detected once, and 20% to 25% sits in the top ten. About this clone itself: Its antigen remains unidentified.

The CDR3 totals 12 residues. Germline-derived CDR1 and CDR2 are SQVTM and ANQGSEA. V lost 4 bases to trimming and J lost 0 bases, with 7 bases between them. This clonotype originated in a woman aged 50 to 60 with renal cell carcinoma. V usage is TRBV29-1 and J usage is TRBJ2-7; D may be TRBD1 or TRBD2 (5 bases each). Material: blood, obtained from a patient whose treatment included radiotherapy and nephrectomy. The CDR3 DNA follows: TGCAGCGTTGGGGGGAGCTCCTACGAGCAGTACTTC. It is translated as CSVGGSSYEQYF.